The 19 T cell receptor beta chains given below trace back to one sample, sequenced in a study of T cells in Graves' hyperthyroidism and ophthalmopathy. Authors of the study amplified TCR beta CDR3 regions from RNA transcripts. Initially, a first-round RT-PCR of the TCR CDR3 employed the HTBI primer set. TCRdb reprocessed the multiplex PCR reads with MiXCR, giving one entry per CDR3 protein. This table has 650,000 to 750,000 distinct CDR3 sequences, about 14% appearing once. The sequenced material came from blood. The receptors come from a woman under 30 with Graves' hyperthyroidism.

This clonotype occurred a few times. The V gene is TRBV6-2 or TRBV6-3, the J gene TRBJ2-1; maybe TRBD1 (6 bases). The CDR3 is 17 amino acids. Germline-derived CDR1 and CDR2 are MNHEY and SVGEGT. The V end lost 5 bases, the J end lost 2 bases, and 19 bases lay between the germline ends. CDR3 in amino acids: CASSHGQYRATYNEQFF. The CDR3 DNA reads TGTGCCAGCAGTCATGGACAATACAGGGCCACCTACAATGAGCAGTTCTTC.

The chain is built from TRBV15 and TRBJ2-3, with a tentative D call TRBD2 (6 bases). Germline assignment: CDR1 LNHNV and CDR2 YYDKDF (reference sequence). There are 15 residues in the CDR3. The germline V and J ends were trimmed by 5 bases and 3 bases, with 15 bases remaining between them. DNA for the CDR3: TGTGCCACCAGCTTAACTAGCCTGGTGACAGATACGCAGTATTTT. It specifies CATSLTSLVTDTQYF.

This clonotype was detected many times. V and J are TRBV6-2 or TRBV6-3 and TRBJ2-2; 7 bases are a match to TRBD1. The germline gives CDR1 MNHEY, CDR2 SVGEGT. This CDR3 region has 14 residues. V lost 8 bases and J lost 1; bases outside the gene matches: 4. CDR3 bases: TGTGCCAGCGGAGACAGGGTGAACACCGGGGAGCTGTTTTTT. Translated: CASGDRVNTGELFF.

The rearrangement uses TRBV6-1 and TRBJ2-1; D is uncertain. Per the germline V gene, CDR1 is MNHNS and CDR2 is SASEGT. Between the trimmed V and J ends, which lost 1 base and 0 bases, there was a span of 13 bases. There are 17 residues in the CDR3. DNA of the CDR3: TGTGCCAGCAGTGAAGACGCCAGCCCGAGCTCCTACAATGAGCAGTTCTTC. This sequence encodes CASSEDASPSSYNEQFF.

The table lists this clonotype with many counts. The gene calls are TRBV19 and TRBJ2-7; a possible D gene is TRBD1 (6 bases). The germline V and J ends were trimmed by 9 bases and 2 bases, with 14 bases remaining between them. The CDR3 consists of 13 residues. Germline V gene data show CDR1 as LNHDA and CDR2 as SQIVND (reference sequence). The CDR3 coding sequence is TGTGCCAGCTCGGAAACAGGGACCTACGAGCAGTACTTC. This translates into CASSETGTYEQYF.

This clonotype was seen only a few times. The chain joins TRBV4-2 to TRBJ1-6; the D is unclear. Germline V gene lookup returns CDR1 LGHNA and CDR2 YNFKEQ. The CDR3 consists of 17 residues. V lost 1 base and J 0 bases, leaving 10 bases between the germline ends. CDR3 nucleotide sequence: TGTGCCAGCAGCCAAGGTGTGAAGGGCTCCTATAATTCACCCCTCCACTTT. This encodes CASSQGVKGSYNSPLHF.

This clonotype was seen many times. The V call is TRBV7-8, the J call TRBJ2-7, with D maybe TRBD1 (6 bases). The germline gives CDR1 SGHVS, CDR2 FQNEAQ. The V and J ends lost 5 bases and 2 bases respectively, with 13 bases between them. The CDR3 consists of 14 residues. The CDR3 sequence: CASSRGGYPYEQYF. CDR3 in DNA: TGTGCCAGCAGCCGAGGGGGTTATCCCTACGAGCAGTACTTC. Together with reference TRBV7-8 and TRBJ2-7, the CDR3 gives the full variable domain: GAGVSQSPRYKVAKRGQDVALRCDPISGHVSLFWYQQALGQGPEFLTYFQNEAQLDKSGLPSDRFFAERPEGSVSTLKIQRTQQEDSAVYLCASSRGGYPYEQYFGPGTRLTVT.

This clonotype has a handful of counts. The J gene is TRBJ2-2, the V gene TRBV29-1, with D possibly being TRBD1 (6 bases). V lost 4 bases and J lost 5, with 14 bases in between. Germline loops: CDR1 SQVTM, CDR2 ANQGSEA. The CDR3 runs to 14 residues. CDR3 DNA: TGCAGCGTTGGGTTGGGGGCAAGTACCGGGGAGCTGTTTTTT. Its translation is CSVGLGASTGELFF.

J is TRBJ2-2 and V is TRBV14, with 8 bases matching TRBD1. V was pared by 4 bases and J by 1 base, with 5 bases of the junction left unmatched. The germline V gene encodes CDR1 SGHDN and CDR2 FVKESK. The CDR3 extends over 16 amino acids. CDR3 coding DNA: TGTGCCAGCAGCCGTCCCGGGACAGGGAACACCGGGGAGCTGTTTTTT. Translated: CASSRPGTGNTGELFF.

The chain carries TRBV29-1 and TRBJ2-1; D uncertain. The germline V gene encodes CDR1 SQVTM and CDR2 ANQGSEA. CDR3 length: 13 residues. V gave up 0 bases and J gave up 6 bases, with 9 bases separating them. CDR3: CSVEDLKANEQFF. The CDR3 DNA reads TGCAGCGTTGAAGATCTTAAAGCCAATGAGCAGTTCTTC.

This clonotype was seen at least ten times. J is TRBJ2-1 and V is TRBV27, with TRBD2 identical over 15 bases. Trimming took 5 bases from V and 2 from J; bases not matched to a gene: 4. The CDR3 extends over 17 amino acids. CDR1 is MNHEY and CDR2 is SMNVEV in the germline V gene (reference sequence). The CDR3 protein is CASSPRTSGRAYNEQFF. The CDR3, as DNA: TGTGCCAGCAGTCCCAGGACTAGCGGGAGGGCCTACAATGAGCAGTTCTTC.

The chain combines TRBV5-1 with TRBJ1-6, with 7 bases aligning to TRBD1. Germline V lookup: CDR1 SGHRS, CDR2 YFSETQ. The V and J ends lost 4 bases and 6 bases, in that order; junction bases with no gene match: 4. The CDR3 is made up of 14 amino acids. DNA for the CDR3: TGCGCCAGCAGCCACCAGGGGGTTAATTCACCCCTCCACTTT. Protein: CASSHQGVNSPLHF.

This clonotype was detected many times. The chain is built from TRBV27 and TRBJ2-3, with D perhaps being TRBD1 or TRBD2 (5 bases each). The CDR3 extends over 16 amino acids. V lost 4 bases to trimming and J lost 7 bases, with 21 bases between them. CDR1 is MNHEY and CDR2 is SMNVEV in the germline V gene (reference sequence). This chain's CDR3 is CASSYGPWGRRNTQYF. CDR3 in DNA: TGTGCCAGCAGTTATGGCCCTTGGGGGAGACGGAATACGCAGTATTTT.

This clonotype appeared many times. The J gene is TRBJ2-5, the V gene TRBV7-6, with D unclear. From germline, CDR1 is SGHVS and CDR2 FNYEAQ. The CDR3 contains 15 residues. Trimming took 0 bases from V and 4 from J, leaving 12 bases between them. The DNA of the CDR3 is TGTGCCAGCAGCTTAGCAGGGCTCCATTCAGAGACCCAGTACTTC. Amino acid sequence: CASSLAGLHSETQYF.

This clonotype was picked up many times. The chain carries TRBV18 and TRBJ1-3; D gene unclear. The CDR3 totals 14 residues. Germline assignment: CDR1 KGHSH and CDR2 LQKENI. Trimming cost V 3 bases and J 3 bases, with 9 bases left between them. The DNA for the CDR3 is TGTGCCAGCTCACCCGGGAACAATGGAAACACCATATATTTT. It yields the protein CASSPGNNGNTIYF.

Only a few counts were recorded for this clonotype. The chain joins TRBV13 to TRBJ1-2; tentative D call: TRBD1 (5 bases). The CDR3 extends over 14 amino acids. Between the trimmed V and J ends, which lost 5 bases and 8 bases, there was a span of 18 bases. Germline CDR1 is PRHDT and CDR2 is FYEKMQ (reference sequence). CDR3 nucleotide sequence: TGTGCCAGCAGCCCTAGGGGACCTAGGGACGGCTACACCTTC. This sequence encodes CASSPRGPRDGYTF. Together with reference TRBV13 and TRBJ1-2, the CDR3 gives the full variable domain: AAGVIQSPRHLIKEKRETATLKCYPIPRHDTVYWYQQGPGQDPQFLISFYEKMQSDKGSIPDRFSAQQFSDYHSELNMSSLELGDSALYFCASSPRGPRDGYTFGSGTRLTVV.

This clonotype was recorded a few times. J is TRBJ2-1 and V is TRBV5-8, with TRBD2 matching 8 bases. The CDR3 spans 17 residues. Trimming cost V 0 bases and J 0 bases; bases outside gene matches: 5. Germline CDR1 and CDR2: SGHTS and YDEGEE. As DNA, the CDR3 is TGTGCCAGCAGCTTGGTACTAGCGGTTTTCTCCTACAATGAGCAGTTCTTC. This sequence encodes CASSLVLAVFSYNEQFF.

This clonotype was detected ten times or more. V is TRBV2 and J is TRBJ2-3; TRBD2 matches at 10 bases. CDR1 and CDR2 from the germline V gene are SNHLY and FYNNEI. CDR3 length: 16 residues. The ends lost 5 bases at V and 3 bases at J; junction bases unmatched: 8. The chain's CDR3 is CASSPIAGGMTDTQYF. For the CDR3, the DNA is TGTGCCAGCAGTCCTATAGCGGGAGGTATGACAGATACGCAGTATTTT.

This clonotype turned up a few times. The CDR3 sequence is CASSLVLAGGYEQYF. The CDR3 region has the DNA TGTGCCAGCAGTTTAGTGCTAGCGGGGGGGTACGAGCAGTACTTC. The chain employs TRBV12-3 or TRBV12-4 and TRBJ2-7; the match to TRBD2 covers 12 bases. The CDR3 covers 15 residues. V was pared by 1 base and J by 4 bases, with 2 bases of the junction left unmatched.